The subject of this entry is one T cell receptor beta chain. Its matching antigen is unknown. The source of the sample is a study of T-cell reconstitution after alpha-beta-depleted transplantation in children. Unique molecular identifiers featured in how the TCRbeta library was prepared. TCRdb processed the PCR reads anew with MiXCR; each CDR3 protein has one entry. The data contain hundreds of thousands of distinct CDR3 sequences, around a sixth of them seen just once; the ten biggest clones take up around 45%. The study's findings and limits: Several patients had high TCRbeta diversity at day 60; it came from surviving recipient T cells and thymic progenitors. At the one-year point after transplant, T-cell counts and TCRbeta diversity were found to come mostly from T cells that had been newly produced.

V lost 4 bases, J lost 3 bases, and 9 bases stayed unmatched. The CDR3 is made up of 16 amino acids. The germline CDR1 and CDR2 sequences are LNHDA and SQIVND (reference sequence). The sequences come from PBMCs, mostly from graft donor cells, collected 360 days after TCRalphabeta/CD19-depleted stem cell transplant. V gene TRBV19 combines with J gene TRBJ2-1, with TRBD2 identical over 7 bases. The origin of this receptor is a male patient aged 2-15 years who had a stem cell transplant for acute lymphoblastic leukemia, so the T cells may come from the graft donor. The CDR3 sequence: CASSTSAGVVYNEQFF. The CDR3 nucleotides read TGTGCCAGTAGTACTTCTGCGGGAGTAGTCTACAATGAGCAGTTCTTC.